The next 21 T cell receptor beta chains were all read from a single sample in a study of response to subunit inactivated influenza vaccine. TCRdb reprocessed the RT-PCR reads with MiXCR, giving one entry per CDR3 protein. This repertoire shows hundreds of thousands of distinct CDR3 sequences, 6% to 9% found once; its top ten account for under 15%. The sequencing here drew on PBMCs from blood, taken approximately 25 months after vaccination. Source of these receptors: a man between 50 and 70 years old who received an inactivated influenza vaccine.

This clonotype was seen a few times. This chain joins TRBV4-3 and TRBJ2-7; possibly TRBD1 or TRBD2 for D (5 bases each). CDR3 size: 14 residues. The V end lost 6 bases, the J end lost 5 bases, and 17 bases lay between the germline ends. Per the germline V gene, CDR1 is LGHNA and CDR2 is YSLEER. CDR3 protein: CASRGDLKVHEQYF. As DNA, the CDR3 is TGCGCCAGCAGGGGGGACCTCAAGGTCCACGAGCAGTACTTC.

This chain connects TRBV5-1 to TRBJ1-6; D perhaps matches TRBD1 (5 bases). Germline V gene lookup returns CDR1 SGHRS and CDR2 YFSETQ. With 0 bases removed from V and 0 bases from J, the gap between germline ends came to 13 bases. The CDR3 extends over 18 amino acids. CDR3: CASSLEGKKSSYNSPLHF. CDR3 bases: TGCGCCAGCAGCTTGGAGGGGAAAAAGAGCTCCTATAATTCACCCCTCCACTTT.

The J gene is TRBJ1-5, the V gene TRBV10-3, with D possibly matching TRBD1 (5 bases). CDR3 length: 13 residues. Germline CDR1 is ENHRY and CDR2 is SYGVKD. The V and J ends lost 8 bases and 1 base respectively, with 9 bases between them. DNA of the CDR3: TGTGCCATCGGGACTGTCAGCAATCAGCCCCAGCATTTT. Its protein is CAIGTVSNQPQHF.

The sample holds many counts of this clonotype. The J gene is TRBJ1-2, the V gene TRBV28; D is unclear. This CDR3 contains 13 residues. Trimming removed 2 bases at V and 3 bases at J, with 7 bases between. CDR1 MDHEN and CDR2 SYDVKM come from the germline V gene. CDR3: CASSLGSYYGYTF. In nucleotides, the CDR3 is TGTGCCAGCAGTTTAGGTAGTTACTATGGCTACACCTTC.

Only a few counts were recorded for this clonotype. The V call is TRBV10-1, the J call TRBJ2-5; D is unresolved. Trimming stripped 2 bases from V and 2 bases from J, with 15 bases between. The germline CDR1 and CDR2 sequences are WNHNN and SYGVQD (reference sequence). The CDR3 covers 16 residues. The CDR3 here is CASSEGSRSGQETQYF. The CDR3 DNA is TGCGCCAGCAGTGAGGGCTCGAGGTCAGGTCAAGAGACCCAGTACTTC.

The chain employs TRBV25-1 and TRBJ2-7; the D is unclear. Trimming took off 4 bases at V and 7 bases at J, with 8 bases between the two ends. The germline V gene encodes CDR1 MGHDK and CDR2 SYGVNS. CDR3 length: 11 residues. The CDR3 DNA is TGTGCCAGCAGTGTGTTCAGGGAGCAGTACTTC. Residues: CASSVFREQYF.

This clonotype was seen more than once but under ten times. This chain uses TRBV12-3 or TRBV12-4 with TRBJ1-5, with 9 bases lining up with TRBD1. This CDR3 contains 15 residues. With V trimmed by 3 bases and J by 6 bases, 6 bases remained unmatched. CDR3 bases: TGTGCCAGCAGTTTTGATGGGACAGGGAGTCAGCCCCAGCATTTT. Residues: CASSFDGTGSQPQHF.

Ten or more counts support this clonotype. The genes are TRBV12-3 or TRBV12-4 and TRBJ2-3, with D possibly being TRBD2 (5 bases). Trimming removed 4 bases from V and 10 bases from J, with 15 bases in between. The CDR3 consists of 13 residues. CDR3 residues: CASSSREAPSQYF. DNA of the CDR3: TGTGCCAGCAGTTCCCGGGAAGCCCCTTCGCAGTATTTT.

This clonotype was seen at least ten times. The chain uses TRBV4-3 and TRBJ1-1; 9 bases line up with TRBD1. With V trimmed by 4 bases and J by 6 bases, 9 bases remained unmatched. This CDR3 contains 15 residues. The germline V gene has CDR1 LGHNA and CDR2 YSLEER. The CDR3 loop is CASSPRDRDRAEAFF. CDR3 DNA sequence: TGCGCCAGCAGCCCCAGGGACAGGGACCGCGCTGAAGCTTTCTTT.

Only a few counts were recorded for this clonotype. The chain links TRBV11-2 to TRBJ1-6; possibly TRBD1 for D (5 bases). Germline CDR1 is SGHAT and CDR2 is FQNNGV. The CDR3 is 15 amino acids. Deletions cut 0 bases from V and 13 bases from J, with 16 bases between. The CDR3 nucleotides are TGTGCCAGCAGCTTAGAGGGGACGCAGGATCATCCCCTCCACTTT. Residues: CASSLEGTQDHPLHF. Drawing the rest from reference TRBV11-2 and TRBJ1-6, the complete variable domain is EAGVAQSPRYKIIEKRQSVAFWCNPISGHATLYWYQQILGQGPKLLIQFQNNGVVDDSQLPKDRFSAERLKGVDSTLKIQPAKLEDSAVYLCASSLEGTQDHPLHFGNGTRLTVT.

About this clonotype itself: This clone may be a read error of a much larger clone one base away. The rearrangement joins TRBV5-5 to TRBJ1-5; tentatively, D is TRBD1 (5 bases). This CDR3 comprises 15 residues. Germline CDR1 and CDR2: SGHKS and YYEKEE (reference sequence). The CDR3 nucleotides read TGTGCCGGCAGCTTGGTTGGGGAACGGGGCCAGCCCCAGCATTTT. It encodes CAGSLVGERGQPQHF.

This clonotype was observed at least ten times. The rearrangement joins TRBV2 to TRBJ2-3, with D hard to call. Per germline, CDR1 SNHLY and CDR2 FYNNEI. V lost 5 bases and J 6 bases, leaving 6 bases between the germline ends. There are 11 residues in the CDR3. CDR3 sequence: CASSPLDTQYF. For the CDR3, the DNA is TGTGCCAGCAGTCCATTGGATACGCAGTATTTT.

This clonotype showed up just a few times. This rearrangement joins TRBV15 to TRBJ2-5; possibly TRBD1 for D (6 bases). The V end lost 6 bases, the J end lost 5 bases, and 19 bases lay between the germline ends. The CDR3 is 15 amino acids. Germline V CDR1 and CDR2: LNHNV, YYDKDF (reference sequence). CDR3 loop: CATSAKGDPYETQYF. The CDR3 DNA follows: TGTGCCACCAGTGCGAAGGGGGATCCATACGAGACCCAGTACTTC.

In this sample, this clonotype turned up many times. This sequence joins TRBV24-1 and TRBJ2-2, with TRBD1 matching 9 bases. V shed 3 bases and J 6 bases; nucleotides not matched to a gene: 10. CDR1 and CDR2 (germline): KGHDR, SFDVKD. CDR3 size: 17 residues. This CDR3 is CATSDPAGTGRPGELFF. DNA of the CDR3: TGTGCCACCAGTGATCCGGCCGGGACAGGGAGACCCGGGGAGCTGTTTTTT.

The chain uses TRBV28 and TRBJ1-4; the match to TRBD1 covers 7 bases. With 1 base clipped from V and 0 bases from J, the junction kept 2 bases outside the gene matches. The CDR3 is made up of 16 amino acids. Germline lookup yields CDR1 MDHEN and CDR2 SYDVKM. The CDR3 loop reads CASSLFGTATNEKLFF. For the CDR3, the DNA is TGTGCCAGCAGTTTATTTGGGACAGCAACTAATGAAAAACTGTTTTTT.

The CDR3 DNA follows: TGCAGTATGCACCGGGCTGACTACAATGAGCAGTTCTTC. It is translated as CSMHRADYNEQFF. The chain links TRBV20-1 to TRBJ2-1; D is uncertain. V was pared by 8 bases and J by 3 bases, with 14 bases between. Germline CDR1 DFQATT, CDR2 SNEGSKA (reference sequence). The CDR3 length is 13 residues.

This clonotype was observed a handful of times. The rearrangement uses TRBV11-3 and TRBJ2-1, with 12 bases aligning to TRBD2. Germline V gene data show CDR1 as SGHNT and CDR2 as YENEEA. The CDR3 runs 16 residues. V lost 4 bases to trimming and J lost 5 bases; unmatched junction nucleotides: 6. CDR3 in DNA: TGTGCCAGCAGCTCCCGGACTAGCGGGAACCACAATGAGCAGTTCTTC. It translates to CASSSRTSGNHNEQFF.

In its sample, this clonotype was seen many times. The chain is built from TRBV5-1 and TRBJ2-1; D is unclear. V was pared by 6 bases and J by 10 bases, with 20 bases between. Germline V gives CDR1 SGHRS, CDR2 YFSETQ. The CDR3 has 14 residues. The CDR3: CASKWNLGGLEQFF. CDR3 DNA: TGCGCCAGCAAATGGAACCTAGGCGGTTTAGAGCAGTTCTTC.

In this sample, this clonotype turned up many times. V is TRBV12-3 or TRBV12-4 and J is TRBJ2-3; D not certain. The CDR3 totals 12 residues. Trimming stripped 6 bases from V and 4 bases from J, with 8 bases between. CDR3 bases: TGTGCCAGCAGCCCTGGCGCAGATACGCAGTATTTT. This sequence encodes CASSPGADTQYF.

The V call is TRBV19, the J call TRBJ2-1; TRBD2 aligns across 9 bases. Trimming took 6 bases from V and 7 from J; bases not matched to a gene: 7. Germline V gene lookup returns CDR1 LNHDA and CDR2 SQIVND (reference sequence). The CDR3 sequence is 14 residues long. CDR3 region: CASRLRGLANEQFF. The CDR3 DNA reads as TGTGCCAGTAGGTTGAGGGGACTAGCTAATGAGCAGTTCTTC.

J is TRBJ2-5 and V is TRBV4-3; D is possibly TRBD1 or TRBD2 (5 bases each). CDR1 is LGHNA and CDR2 is YSLEER in the germline V gene. This CDR3 comprises 14 residues. Between the trimmed V and J ends, which lost 1 base and 5 bases, there was a span of 11 bases. CDR3 nucleotides: TGCGCCAGCAGCCAAGCTCTGGGGGTGGAGACCCAGTACTTC. It translates to CASSQALGVETQYF.